Listed below are T cell receptor beta chains from one sample, sequenced in a study of shared clonotypes between healthy human individuals. Sequenced by immunoSEQ multiplex PCR; TCRdb stores in-frame clones only, minus some. The data show about 2.1 million clones, with approximately 94% seen just once and under 2% held by the top ten. The sample taken for sequencing was naive CD8+ T cells from PBMCs. Every receptor here comes from a young man in good health. Some clones in this sample may be carry-over from other donors' samples. CDR3s include the opening cysteine and the closing phenylalanine or tryptophan. D genes are given only for firm matches. Not every row has a clone size; where given, it reads once, few, many or a size class.

D gene: -
V gene: TRBV18
J gene: TRBJ2-7
clone size: -
CDR3 protein: CASSLSPGQRIREQYF
CDR3 DNA: TGTGCCAGCTCACTTTCCCCTGGGCAGAGAATTCGCGAGCAGTACTTC

D gene: -
V gene: TRBV7-8
J gene: TRBJ2-1
clone size: -
CDR3 protein: CASSQLGFVEQFF
CDR3 DNA: TGTGCCAGCAGTCAACTAGGATTCGTGGAGCAGTTCTTC

D gene: TRBD2
V gene: TRBV7-9
J gene: TRBJ2-5
clone size: -
CDR3 protein: CASSVPPGGGGETQYF
CDR3 DNA: TGTGCCAGCAGCGTACCCCCGGGGGGGGGCGGAGAGACCCAGTACTTC

D gene: TRBD1
V gene: TRBV28
J gene: TRBJ1-2
clone size: -
CDR3 protein: CASSHPRDRNSNYTF
CDR3 DNA: TGTGCCAGCAGTCACCCCCGGGACAGAAACTCGAACTACACCTTC

D gene: -
V gene: TRBV7-8
J gene: TRBJ2-7
clone size: once
CDR3 protein: CASSLLPSSYEQYF
CDR3 DNA: TGTGCCAGCAGCTTACTACCTAGCTCCTACGAGCAGTACTTC

D gene: -
V gene: TRBV7-8
J gene: TRBJ2-3
clone size: -
CDR3 protein: CASSLGPGTDTQYF
CDR3 DNA: TGTGCCAGCAGCTTAGGGCCAGGGACAGATACGCAGTATTTT

D gene: -
V gene: TRBV5-1
J gene: TRBJ2-5
clone size: once
CDR3 protein: CASSYTGGGPREAETQYF
CDR3 DNA: TGCGCCAGCAGCTATACAGGGGGAGGTCCGCGGGAGGCAGAGACCCAGTACTTC

D gene: -
V gene: TRBV6-5
J gene: TRBJ1-1
clone size: -
CDR3 protein: CASRPGPTEAFF
CDR3 DNA: TGTGCCAGCAGACCGGGTCCCACTGAAGCTTTCTTT

D gene: TRBD2
V gene: TRBV27
J gene: TRBJ2-1
clone size: -
CDR3 protein: CASSPTVAGDNEQFF
CDR3 DNA: TGTGCCAGCAGTCCTACCGTAGCGGGAGACAATGAGCAGTTCTTC

D gene: -
V gene: TRBV5-4
J gene: TRBJ1-1
clone size: -
CDR3 protein: CASSLRMNTEAFF
CDR3 DNA: TGTGCCAGCAGCTTACGGATGAACACTGAAGCTTTCTTT

D gene: TRBD1
V gene: TRBV19
J gene: TRBJ2-7
clone size: -
CDR3 protein: CASSPLRGQGAYEQYF
CDR3 DNA: TGTGCCAGTAGTCCCCTAAGAGGACAGGGGGCCTACGAGCAGTACTTC

D gene: -
V gene: TRBV27
J gene: TRBJ1-5
clone size: -
CDR3 protein: CASSLTGSNQPQHF
CDR3 DNA: TGTGCCAGCAGTCTGACAGGTTCCAATCAGCCCCAGCATTTT

D gene: -
V gene: TRBV7-8
J gene: TRBJ2-7
clone size: -
CDR3 protein: CASSSRRALEEQYF
CDR3 DNA: TGTGCCAGCAGCTCCCGGAGGGCCCTCGAAGAGCAGTACTTC

D gene: -
V gene: TRBV29-1
J gene: TRBJ2-5
clone size: -
CDR3 protein: CSVVGPQETQYF
CDR3 DNA: TGCAGCGTTGTGGGGCCGCAAGAGACCCAGTACTTC

D gene: -
V gene: TRBV2
J gene: TRBJ2-3
clone size: -
CDR3 protein: CASSRTATDTQYF
CDR3 DNA: TGTGCCAGCAGCCGGACTGCCACAGATACGCAGTATTTT

D gene: -
V gene: TRBV4-3
J gene: TRBJ1-2
clone size: once
CDR3 protein: CASSQEGDGYGYTF
CDR3 DNA: TGCGCCAGCAGCCAAGAGGGGGACGGCTATGGCTACACCTTC

D gene: TRBD2
V gene: TRBV15
J gene: TRBJ2-2
clone size: -
CDR3 protein: CATSRDRGLAGGMDTGELFF
CDR3 DNA: TGTGCCACCAGCAGAGATAGGGGACTAGCGGGAGGAATGGACACCGGGGAGCTGTTTTTT

D gene: -
V gene: TRBV7-8
J gene: TRBJ1-1
clone size: -
CDR3 protein: CASSSVVGAEAFF
CDR3 DNA: TGTGCCAGCAGCTCGGTTGTGGGCGCTGAAGCTTTCTTT

D gene: -
V gene: TRBV6-5
J gene: TRBJ1-4
clone size: -
CDR3 protein: CASSYSDGVGEKLFF
CDR3 DNA: TGTGCCAGCAGTTACTCGGACGGGGTTGGGGAAAAACTGTTTTTT

D gene: TRBD2
V gene: TRBV4-3
J gene: TRBJ2-1
clone size: -
CDR3 protein: CASSQASAGVGSEQFF
CDR3 DNA: TGCGCCAGCAGCCAAGCTTCAGCGGGAGTTGGTAGTGAGCAGTTCTTC

D gene: -
V gene: TRBV4-1
J gene: TRBJ2-3
clone size: once
CDR3 protein: CASSQEKARPSTDTQYF
CDR3 DNA: TGCGCCAGCAGCCAAGAGAAGGCGCGCCCGAGCACAGATACGCAGTATTTT

D gene: TRBD1
V gene: TRBV9
J gene: TRBJ1-5
clone size: -
CDR3 protein: CASSAAGTGLQPQHF
CDR3 DNA: TGTGCCAGCAGCGCTGCCGGGACAGGGTTGCAGCCCCAGCATTTT

D gene: -
V gene: TRBV27
J gene: TRBJ1-1
clone size: few
CDR3 protein: CASSFLNPNTEAFF
CDR3 DNA: TGTGCCAGCAGTTTCCTCAACCCGAACACTGAAGCTTTCTTT

D gene: -
V gene: TRBV27
J gene: TRBJ1-2
clone size: -
CDR3 protein: CASSLSRGVRGYTF
CDR3 DNA: TGTGCCAGCAGTTTATCAAGGGGGGTGAGAGGCTACACCTTC

D gene: TRBD2
V gene: TRBV7-9
J gene: TRBJ2-2
clone size: -
CDR3 protein: CASSVGGANTGELFF
CDR3 DNA: TGTGCCAGCAGCGTCGGGGGGGCGAACACCGGGGAGCTGTTTTTT

D gene: -
V gene: TRBV27
J gene: TRBJ2-7
clone size: -
CDR3 protein: CASSWVRGTYEQYF
CDR3 DNA: TGTGCCAGCAGTTGGGTCCGCGGAACCTACGAGCAGTACTTC

D gene: TRBD1
V gene: TRBV19
J gene: TRBJ1-2
clone size: once
CDR3 protein: CASSPGQDYGYTF
CDR3 DNA: TGTGCCAGTAGCCCGGGACAGGACTATGGCTACACCTTC

D gene: TRBD1
V gene: TRBV6-5
J gene: TRBJ2-3
clone size: -
CDR3 protein: CASSYSTGPDTQYF
CDR3 DNA: TGTGCCAGCAGTTACTCGACAGGGCCAGATACGCAGTATTTT

D gene: -
V gene: TRBV19
J gene: TRBJ1-1
clone size: -
CDR3 protein: CASSYRRENTEAFF
CDR3 DNA: TGTGCCAGTAGTTACAGGAGAGAGAACACTGAAGCTTTCTTT

D gene: -
V gene: TRBV7-9
J gene: TRBJ2-7
clone size: -
CDR3 protein: CASSLGTGDEQYF
CDR3 DNA: TGTGCCAGCAGCCTCGGTACTGGCGACGAGCAGTACTTC